The clone carrying this TCR beta chain was counted only a few times. V shed 4 bases, J shed 3 bases, and the junction held 7 bases outside the gene matches. Per the germline V gene, CDR1 is SGHNT and CDR2 is YENEEA. This CDR3 has 15 residues. The data were taken from a study of shared clonotypes between healthy human individuals. This table comes from immunoSEQ multiplex PCR, and its TCRdb copy is limited to in-frame clones, with some not included. Of 550,000 to 700,000 clones in the sample, around three quarters are singletons; the top ten hold around 1.8%. The TCR sequence derives from a woman in her twenties or thirties in good health. This chain uses TRBV11-3 with TRBJ2-7; 9 nucleotides align to TRBD1. Sequenced input: memory CD4+ T cells sorted from blood. The subset here: CD45RA-negative fraction. CDR3 in amino acids: CASSSSGQGFYEQYF. The CDR3 DNA reads TGTGCCAGCAGCTCATCGGGACAGGGATTCTACGAGCAGTACTTC.